The present T cell receptor beta chain was sequenced within a study of blood T cell repertoires in COVID-19 (TCRdb year 2020). General notes on the study: Collaborator samples came from the United States, Italy and Spain and covered acute and convalescent phases of COVID-19. Subjects who had been exposed to COVID-19, were actively infected with it, or had recovered from it provided the deeply sampled blood TCRbeta repertoires that made up the dataset. The repertoires were made available in a free public database intended to serve as a resource for research on the immune response to SARS-CoV-2. The prospective study material was composed of cDNA or gDNA derived from T cells, B-cell-depleted T cells, or PBMCs. The sample metadata nearly always contained a de-identified subject ID, COVID-19 status, age in years and sex. The samples were drawn from the first 160 participants of the ongoing ImmuneRACE study and from 950 to 1,500 subjects provided by 6 global collaborators. Where HLA class I and class II types were available, the types were taken from metadata supplied by the sample provider, not from assay-based typing. On the study overall, not on this receptor specifically: Clinical and demographic metadata were provided uncurated, with the amount varying by source and participant.

Enrolling through a virtual design, the prospective study's participants ranged in age from roughly 18 to 95 years and lived across approximately 25 United States geographic areas. Cohort assignment in the prospective study relied on participant-reported clinical history from a screening survey and a study questionnaire. Each participant in the prospective study had whole blood, serum and a nasopharyngeal or oropharyngeal swab collected by mobile phlebotomists. Over a roughly 2-month period, participants in the prospective study had the option of providing additional blood draws and questionnaires. Prospective study blood samples were shipped either frozen or at room temperature before DNA extraction. On this clone: Its antigen has not been determined. Base qualities are missing; no much larger clone stands one base away.

For this chain, trimming is 6 bases at the V end and 1 base at the J end, and the number of junction bases without a gene match is 3. Including cysteine and phenylalanine, the CDR3 has 15 amino acids. The only DNA kept is the CDR3, 45 bases in frame from the first base. The germline V gene (reference sequence) supplies CDR1 MNHEY and CDR2 SMNVEV. TCRbeta CDR3 regions were amplified from genomic DNA by means of the immunoSEQ Assay, a bias-controlled multiplex PCR. Processing in the source paper ran as follows. Within the assay, amplification of reference gene primers was used to estimate how many nucleated cells each sample contained. To quantify the absolute abundance of each unique TCRbeta CDR3 rearrangement, sequence reads were collapsed and filtered. For each sample, productive Simpson clonality was calculated as the square root of Simpson's diversity index across productive rearrangements. Here the immuneACCESS table is served through TCRdb, limited to in-frame sequences with V and J called. Missing clones are a known gap in these copies; in checked studies unresolved V genes cover under half, and the rest lacks a known reason. The V and J calls and clone size come from that table; D and trimming were worked out from the DNA. Recorded for this sample are 300,000 to 350,000 clones; nearly 90% of them occurred a single time. Around 4.5% of the sample is taken by the ten largest.

The rearrangement joined TRBV27 to TRBJ2-3, with 11 junctional bases fitting TRBD2. The source is a woman aged 18-29 years with acute COVID-19. Sequenced material: PBMCs or T cells enriched from blood (not recorded which). The DNA sequence is as follows: TGTGCCAGCAGACTAGCGGGAGTGGGCACAGATACGCAGTATTTT. This codes for CASRLAGVGTDTQYF.